The 14 T cell receptor beta chains given below trace back to one sample, sequenced in a study of response to subunit inactivated influenza vaccine. TCRdb reprocessed the RT-PCR reads with MiXCR, giving one entry per CDR3 protein. The repertoire holds under 550,000 distinct CDR3 sequences, with around 7.7% as singletons. This material consisted of PBMCs from blood, taken around 2 years after vaccination. All receptors derive from a man between 50 and 69 years old who received an inactivated influenza vaccine.

The rearrangement links TRBV18 to TRBJ2-1; D uncertain. Germline-derived CDR1 and CDR2 are KGHSH and LQKENI. V lost 2 bases and J lost 10, with 6 bases in between. The CDR3 extends over 11 amino acids. The CDR3 spells CASSPSREQFF. CDR3 bases: TGTGCCAGCTCACCAAGCCGGGAGCAGTTCTTC. Supplemented by reference TRBV18 and TRBJ2-1, the full variable domain reads NAGVMQNPRHLVRRRGQEARLRCSPMKGHSHVYWYRQLPEEGLKFMVYLQKENIIDESGMPKERFSAEFPKEGPSILRIQQVVRGDSAAYFCASSPSREQFFGPGTRLTVL.

This clonotype appeared a few times. The chain is built from TRBV7-2 and TRBJ1-1, with TRBD1 matching 9 bases. J was trimmed by 7 bases and V by 3 bases; bases with no gene match: 6. The germline gives CDR1 SGHTA, CDR2 FQGNSA. The CDR3 extends over 14 amino acids. The CDR3 DNA reads as TGTGCCAGCAGCTTGGGACAGGGAAGAATTGAAGCTTTCTTT. This sequence encodes CASSLGQGRIEAFF.

In its sample, this clonotype was seen many times. The chain joins TRBV6-5 to TRBJ2-2; no clear D. This CDR3 comprises 14 residues. CDR1 and CDR2 from the germline V gene are MNHEY and SVGAGI. V lost 4 bases, J lost 4 bases, and 10 bases lay in between. CDR3 sequence: CASSFQRTTGELFF. The DNA of the CDR3 is TGTGCCAGCAGTTTTCAGAGGACCACCGGGGAGCTGTTTTTT.

This chain links TRBV19 with TRBJ2-4; 10 positions agree with TRBD2. The germline gives CDR1 LNHDA, CDR2 SQIVND (reference sequence). CDR3 size: 14 residues. Unmatched junction bases numbered 7, after V lost 6 bases and J lost 8 bases. CDR3 DNA: TGTGCCAGTAGGACTAGCGGGTTCGGGGACATTCAGTACTTC. Its translation: CASRTSGFGDIQYF.

This rearrangement joins TRBV5-1 to TRBJ2-3; D is ambiguous. Between the trimmed V and J ends, which lost 4 bases and 0 bases, there was a span of 15 bases. This CDR3 comprises 16 residues. CDR1 is SGHRS, CDR2 YFSETQ, per germline. The CDR3 here is CASSPGHYSSTDTQYF. The CDR3 DNA is TGCGCCAGCAGCCCGGGTCATTATTCTAGCACAGATACGCAGTATTTT.

This clonotype was detected many times. The chain couples TRBV5-1 to TRBJ2-1, with D unresolved. The CDR3 is 16 residues long. The V gene lost 2 bases and the J gene lost 1 base, with 13 bases spanning the gap. Germline CDR1 SGHRS, CDR2 YFSETQ. The CDR3 bases are TGCGCCAGCAGCTTACATCCGACCGGGTCCTACAATGAGCAGTTCTTC. Translated: CASSLHPTGSYNEQFF. Full variable domain (remainder filled in from reference TRBV5-1 and TRBJ2-1): KAGVTQTPRYLIKTRGQQVTLSCSPISGHRSVSWYQQTPGQGLQFLFEYFSETQRNKGNFPGRFSGRQFSNSRSEMNVSTLELGDSALYLCASSLHPTGSYNEQFFGPGTRLTVL.

The rearrangement joins TRBV7-8 to TRBJ2-5; 13 bases align to TRBD2. The CDR3 loop spans 16 amino acids. Germline values: CDR1 SGHVS, CDR2 FQNEAQ. The ends lost 5 bases at V and 5 bases at J; junction bases unmatched: 8. The CDR3 DNA sequence: TGTGCCAGCAGCGGCCGGACTAGCGGGAGATACGAGACCCAGTACTTC. This sequence encodes CASSGRTSGRYETQYF.

This clonotype was detected many times. This CDR3 is CASSLGTSYYEQYF. The CDR3 DNA follows: TGTGCCAGCAGTTTAGGGACATCTTATTACGAGCAGTACTTC. V and J are TRBV12-3 or TRBV12-4 and TRBJ2-7; perhaps TRBD1 as D (5 bases). The CDR3 length is 14 residues. V lost 1 base, J lost 4 bases, and 11 bases lay in between.

The CDR3 sequence is CASIYSTEAFF. CDR3 nucleotides: TGTGCCAGCATATATTCGACTGAAGCTTTCTTT. J is TRBJ1-1 and V is TRBV6-2 or TRBV6-3; D unresolved. The V and J ends lost 7 bases and 5 bases respectively, with 8 bases between them. Per germline, CDR1 MNHEY and CDR2 SVGEGT. The CDR3 loop spans 11 amino acids.

This clonotype was counted between two and nine times. The chain is built from TRBV11-2 and TRBJ2-1; TRBD2 agrees at 8 bases. CDR1 is SGHAT, CDR2 FQNNGV, per germline. The CDR3 runs 16 residues. The V segment lost 8 bases and the J segment 4 bases; nucleotides outside the gene matches: 13. DNA of the CDR3: TGTGCCAGCGATCCGACGGGAGGGGGGTTTTACAATGAGCAGTTCTTC. It encodes CASDPTGGGFYNEQFF.

At least ten counts were recorded for this clonotype. V is TRBV6-1 and J is TRBJ2-3; tentatively, D is TRBD1 (6 bases). Looked up from germline, CDR1 is MNHNS and CDR2 is SASEGT. This CDR3 region has 14 residues. The V gene lost 6 bases and the J gene lost 5 bases, with 15 bases spanning the gap. CDR3 loop: CASRQGSLVDTQYF. The CDR3 region has the DNA TGTGCCAGCAGACAGGGATCCTTGGTAGATACGCAGTATTTT.

This clonotype was observed many times. The CDR3 nucleotides read TGTGCCAGCAGTTACTCGAGGAATAGTAACTATGGCTACACCTTC. It yields the protein CASSYSRNSNYGYTF. The V gene is TRBV6-5, the J gene TRBJ1-2; D unresolved. Germline CDR1 and CDR2: MNHEY and SVGAGI. V lost 0 bases and J 1 base, leaving 9 bases between the germline ends. CDR3 length: 15 amino acids.

This clonotype came up a few times. The gene calls are TRBV3-1 and TRBJ1-6, with TRBD1 matching over 8 bases. This CDR3 comprises 15 residues. Per the germline V gene, CDR1 is LGHDT and CDR2 is YNNKEL (reference sequence). V dropped 4 bases and J dropped 9; count of bases not matched to a gene: 8. The CDR3: CASSLGQGVGSPLHF. CDR3 DNA: TGTGCCAGCAGCCTAGGACAGGGAGTAGGTTCACCCCTCCACTTT.

In this sample, this clonotype turned up a few times. The J gene is TRBJ1-1, the V gene TRBV6-6, with no clear D. Trimming left V 2 bases short and J 3 bases short, with 7 bases between. The germline V gene has CDR1 MNHNY and CDR2 SVGAGI (reference sequence). The CDR3 runs to 13 residues. The CDR3 region has the DNA TGTGCCAGCAGTTACATGGCGCACACTGAAGCTTTCTTT. This codes for CASSYMAHTEAFF.